This T cell receptor beta chain was recorded in a study of response to subunit inactivated influenza vaccine. This clonotype was seen ten or more times. The CDR3 covers 13 residues. Germline V gives CDR1 LGHNA, CDR2 YNFKEQ. V was clipped by 0 bases and J by 6 bases, with 9 bases between them. In TCRdb, the RT-PCR reads were re-called with MiXCR into one record per CDR3 protein. This table has 650,000 to 700,000 distinct CDR3 sequences, approximately 14% appearing once. The source was PBMCs from blood, collected roughly 13 days after vaccination. The TCR was taken from a man aged 50 or older who received an inactivated influenza vaccine. The rearrangement links TRBV4-2 to TRBJ2-7, with D perhaps given as TRBD1 or TRBD2 (5 bases each). The CDR3 protein is CASSQDWGSEQYF. The CDR3, as DNA: TGTGCCAGCAGCCAAGATTGGGGGAGCGAGCAGTACTTC.